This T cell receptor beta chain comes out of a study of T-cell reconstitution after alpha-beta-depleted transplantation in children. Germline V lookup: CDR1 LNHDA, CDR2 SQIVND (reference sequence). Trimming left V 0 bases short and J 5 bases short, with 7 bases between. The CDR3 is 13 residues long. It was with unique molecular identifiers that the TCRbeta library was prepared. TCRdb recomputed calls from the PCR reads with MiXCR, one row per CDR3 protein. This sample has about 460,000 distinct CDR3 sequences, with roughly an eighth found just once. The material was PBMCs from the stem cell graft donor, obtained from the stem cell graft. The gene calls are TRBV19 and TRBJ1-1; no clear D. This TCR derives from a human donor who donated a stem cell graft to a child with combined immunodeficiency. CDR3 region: CASSIDPGTEAFF. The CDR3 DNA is TGTGCCAGTAGTATAGATCCGGGGACTGAAGCTTTCTTT.